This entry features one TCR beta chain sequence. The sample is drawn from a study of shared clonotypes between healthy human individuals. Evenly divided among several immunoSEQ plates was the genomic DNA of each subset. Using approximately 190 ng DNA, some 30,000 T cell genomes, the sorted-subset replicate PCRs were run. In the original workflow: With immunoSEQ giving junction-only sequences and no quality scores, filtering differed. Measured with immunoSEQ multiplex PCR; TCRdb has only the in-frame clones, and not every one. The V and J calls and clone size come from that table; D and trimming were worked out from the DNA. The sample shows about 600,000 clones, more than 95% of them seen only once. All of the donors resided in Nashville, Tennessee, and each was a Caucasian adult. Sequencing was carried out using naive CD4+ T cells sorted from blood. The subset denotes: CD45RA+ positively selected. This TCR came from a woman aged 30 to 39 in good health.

DNA of the CDR3: TGCGCCAGCAGCCAAGACAACACCCGACAGGGGGAGGGCTACACCTTC. Protein sequence: CASSQDNTRQGEGYTF. This chain uses TRBV4-1 with TRBJ1-2; 9 positions agree with TRBD1. V gave up 0 bases and J gave up 8 bases; unmatched junction bases: 10. The CDR3 is made up of 16 amino acids. CDR1 is MGHRA, CDR2 YSYEKL, per germline.